The subject of this entry is one T cell receptor beta chain. Its antigen is undetermined. Germline lookup yields CDR1 LNHDA and CDR2 SQIVND (reference sequence). This CDR3 spans 16 amino acids. The V segment lost 2 bases and the J segment 7 bases; nucleotides outside the gene matches: 7. This specimen comes from a study of shared clonotypes between healthy human individuals. Study-level points and caveats: Naive subsets, compared against memory subsets, generally had larger estimated richness values. Among four donors, roughly 5% of naive CD4 clonotypes were found in common.

CD4+ cell separation produced CD45RA+ naive and CD45RA-negative memory subsets. Profiled with immunoSEQ multiplex PCR; TCRdb holds only in-frame clones, not every one. The sample shows roughly 2 million clones, 85% to 95% of them seen only once. The sequence came from a man aged 18 to 35 in good health. Sequencing input: naive CD4+ T cells sorted from blood. Noted subset: CD45RA+ positively selected. This chain joins TRBV19 and TRBJ1-6, with TRBD1 matching 8 bases. The CDR3 nucleotides are TGTGCCAGTAGTATATTCGGACAGGGCGGAAATTCACCCCTCCACTTT. It translates to CASSIFGQGGNSPLHF.